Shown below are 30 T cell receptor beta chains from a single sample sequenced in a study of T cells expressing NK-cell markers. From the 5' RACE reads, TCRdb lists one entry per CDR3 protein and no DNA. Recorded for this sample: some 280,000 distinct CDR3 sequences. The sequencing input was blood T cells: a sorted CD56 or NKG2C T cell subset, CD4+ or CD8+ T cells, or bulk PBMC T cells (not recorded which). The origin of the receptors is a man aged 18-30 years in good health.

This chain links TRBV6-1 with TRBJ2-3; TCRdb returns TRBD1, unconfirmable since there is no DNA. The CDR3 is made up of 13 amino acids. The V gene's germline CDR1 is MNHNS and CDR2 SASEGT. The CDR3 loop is CATLLKGGDTQYF.

CDR3 region: CSARGPWGNEQFF. The chain uses TRBV20-1 and TRBJ2-1; TCRdb designates TRBD1, a call that cannot be tested without DNA. The CDR3 consists of 13 residues. Germline CDR1 reads DFQATT; CDR2 reads SNEGSKA (reference sequence).

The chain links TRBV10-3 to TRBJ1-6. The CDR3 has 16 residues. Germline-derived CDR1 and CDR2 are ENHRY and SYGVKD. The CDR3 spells CAISESSGLANSPLHF.

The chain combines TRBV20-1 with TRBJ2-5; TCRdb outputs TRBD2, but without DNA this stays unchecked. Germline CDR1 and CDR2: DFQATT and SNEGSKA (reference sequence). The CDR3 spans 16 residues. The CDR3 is CSARDHGRDITETQYF.

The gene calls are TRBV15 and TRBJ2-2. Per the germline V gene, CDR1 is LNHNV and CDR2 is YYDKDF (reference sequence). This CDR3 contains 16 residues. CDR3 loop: CATSRDRRLNTGELFF.

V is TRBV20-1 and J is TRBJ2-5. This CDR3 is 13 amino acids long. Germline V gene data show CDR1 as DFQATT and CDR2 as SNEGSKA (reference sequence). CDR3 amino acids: CSASKPVQETQYF.

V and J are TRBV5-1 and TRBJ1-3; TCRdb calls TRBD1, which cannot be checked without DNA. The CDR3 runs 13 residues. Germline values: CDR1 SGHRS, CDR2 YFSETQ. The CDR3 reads CASKRTGGNTIYF.

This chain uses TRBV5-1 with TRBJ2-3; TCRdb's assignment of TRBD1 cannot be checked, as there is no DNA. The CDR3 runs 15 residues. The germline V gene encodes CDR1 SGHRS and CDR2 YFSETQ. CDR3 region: CASSLRGTSTDTQYF.

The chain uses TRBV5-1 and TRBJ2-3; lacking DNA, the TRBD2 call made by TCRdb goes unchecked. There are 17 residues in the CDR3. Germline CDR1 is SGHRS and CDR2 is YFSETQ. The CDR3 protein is CASGAASGSEFSDTQYF.

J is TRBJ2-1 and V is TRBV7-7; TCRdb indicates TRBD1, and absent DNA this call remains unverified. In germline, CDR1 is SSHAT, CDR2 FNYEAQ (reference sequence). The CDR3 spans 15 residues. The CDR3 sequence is CASSSGQGTVDEQFF.

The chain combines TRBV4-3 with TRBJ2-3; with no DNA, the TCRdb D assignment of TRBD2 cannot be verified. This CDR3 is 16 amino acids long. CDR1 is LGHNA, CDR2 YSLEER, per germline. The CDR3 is CASSQESSGRTDTQYF.

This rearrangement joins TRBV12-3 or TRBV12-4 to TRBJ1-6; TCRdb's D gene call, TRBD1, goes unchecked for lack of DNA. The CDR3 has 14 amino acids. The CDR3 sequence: CASSLRGGVSPLHF.

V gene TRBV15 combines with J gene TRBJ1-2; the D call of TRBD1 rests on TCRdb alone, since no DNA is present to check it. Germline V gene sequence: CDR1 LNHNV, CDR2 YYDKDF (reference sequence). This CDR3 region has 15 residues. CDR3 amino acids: CATSRDFAQGYGYTF.

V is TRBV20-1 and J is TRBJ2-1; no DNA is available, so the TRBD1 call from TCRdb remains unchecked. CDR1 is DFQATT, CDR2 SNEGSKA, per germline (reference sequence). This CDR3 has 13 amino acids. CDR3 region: CSARLQGRNEQFF.

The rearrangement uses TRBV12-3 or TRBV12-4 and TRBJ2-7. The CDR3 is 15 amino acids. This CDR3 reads CASSLVAGSSYEQYF.

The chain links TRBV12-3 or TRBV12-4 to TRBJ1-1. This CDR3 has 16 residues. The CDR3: CASSFSQSFMNTEAFF.

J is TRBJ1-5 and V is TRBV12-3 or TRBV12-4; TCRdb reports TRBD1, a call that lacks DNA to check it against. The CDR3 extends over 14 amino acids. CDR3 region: CASSQGRDNAPQHF.

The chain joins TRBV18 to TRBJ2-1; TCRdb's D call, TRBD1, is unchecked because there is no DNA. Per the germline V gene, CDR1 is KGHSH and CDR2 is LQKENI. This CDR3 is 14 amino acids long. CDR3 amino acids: CASFAGTAYNEQFF.

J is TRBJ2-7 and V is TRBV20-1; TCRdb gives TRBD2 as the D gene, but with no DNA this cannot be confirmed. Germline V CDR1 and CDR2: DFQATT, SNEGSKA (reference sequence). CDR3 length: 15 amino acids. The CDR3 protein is CSARTLGRGSHEQYF.

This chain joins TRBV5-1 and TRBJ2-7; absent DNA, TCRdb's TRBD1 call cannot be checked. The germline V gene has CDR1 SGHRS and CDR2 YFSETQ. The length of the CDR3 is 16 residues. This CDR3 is CASSPYDETGSSEQYF.

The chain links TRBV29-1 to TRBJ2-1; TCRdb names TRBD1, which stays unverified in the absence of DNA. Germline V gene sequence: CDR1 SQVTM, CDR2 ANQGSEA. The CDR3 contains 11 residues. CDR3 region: CSEGGHNEQFF.

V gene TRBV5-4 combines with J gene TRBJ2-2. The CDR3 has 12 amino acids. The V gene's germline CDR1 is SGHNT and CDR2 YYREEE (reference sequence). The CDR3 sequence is CASGIVAGELFF.

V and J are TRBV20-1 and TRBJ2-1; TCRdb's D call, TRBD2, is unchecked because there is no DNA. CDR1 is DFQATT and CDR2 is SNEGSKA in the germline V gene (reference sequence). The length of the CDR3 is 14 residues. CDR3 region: CSAILAGEFNEQFF.

CDR3 region: CAISQGMKEKLFF. The gene calls are TRBV10-3 and TRBJ1-4. This CDR3 comprises 13 residues. The V gene's germline CDR1 is ENHRY and CDR2 SYGVKD.

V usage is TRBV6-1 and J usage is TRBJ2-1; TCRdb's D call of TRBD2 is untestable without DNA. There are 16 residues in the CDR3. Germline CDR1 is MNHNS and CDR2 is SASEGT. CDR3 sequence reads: CASSDGGLAGYNEQFF.

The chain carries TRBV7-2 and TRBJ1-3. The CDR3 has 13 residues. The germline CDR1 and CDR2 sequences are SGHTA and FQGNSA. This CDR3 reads CASSLRTGNTIYF.

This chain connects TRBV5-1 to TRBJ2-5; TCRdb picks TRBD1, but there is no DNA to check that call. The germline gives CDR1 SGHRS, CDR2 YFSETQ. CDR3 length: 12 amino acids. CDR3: CASIGQGETQYF.

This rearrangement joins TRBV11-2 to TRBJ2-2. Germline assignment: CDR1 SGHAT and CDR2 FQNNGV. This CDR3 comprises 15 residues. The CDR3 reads CASSLDLSNTGELFF.

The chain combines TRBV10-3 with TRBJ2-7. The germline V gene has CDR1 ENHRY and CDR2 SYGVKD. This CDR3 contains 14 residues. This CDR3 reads CAISESGGYYEQYF.

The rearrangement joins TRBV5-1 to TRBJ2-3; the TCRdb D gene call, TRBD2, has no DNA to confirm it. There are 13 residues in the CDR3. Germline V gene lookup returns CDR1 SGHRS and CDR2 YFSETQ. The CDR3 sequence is CASSSGLLYTQYF.